This passage covers 14 T cell receptor beta chains from one sample sequenced in a study of siplizumab effects on memory and regulatory T cells. Here immunoSEQ multiplex PCR was the method, and the copy in TCRdb shows in-frame clones only, minus some. The repertoire includes about 99,000 clones, roughly 93% of them detected once, and approximately 0.6% sits in the top ten. Sequences were obtained from Tregs sorted from blood. The receptors come from a human donor in good health.

There are a few counts of this clone. The rearrangement links TRBV5-1 to TRBJ1-1, with D maybe TRBD1 (5 bases). This CDR3 comprises 14 residues. V lost 5 bases to trimming and J lost 6 bases, with 17 bases between them. Germline CDR1 and CDR2: SGHRS and YFSETQ. The CDR3 sequence is CASRQASLNAEAFF. The CDR3 bases are TGCGCCAGCAGACAGGCCAGTCTCAACGCTGAAGCTTTCTTT. The variable domain in full, completed from reference TRBV5-1 and TRBJ1-1, reads KAGVTQTPRYLIKTRGQQVTLSCSPISGHRSVSWYQQTPGQGLQFLFEYFSETQRNKGNFPGRFSGRQFSNSRSEMNVSTLELGDSALYLCASRQASLNAEAFFGQGTRLTVV.

The rearrangement joins TRBV13 to TRBJ1-2; 9 nucleotides match TRBD1. The V and J ends lost 4 bases and 3 bases, in that order; junction bases with no gene match: 9. The CDR3 consists of 16 residues. From germline, CDR1 is PRHDT and CDR2 FYEKMQ (reference sequence). This CDR3 is CASSSRVGTGYYGYTF. CDR3 DNA: TGTGCCAGCAGCTCAAGAGTAGGGACAGGGTACTATGGCTACACCTTC.

The chain is built from TRBV5-1 and TRBJ2-2, with TRBD1 as a possible D gene (6 bases). Germline values: CDR1 SGHRS, CDR2 YFSETQ. V lost 4 bases to trimming and J lost 7 bases, with 14 bases between them. The CDR3 length is 14 residues. The CDR3 spells CASSLPHRVGELFF. CDR3 bases: TGCGCCAGCAGCCTACCACACAGGGTCGGGGAGCTGTTTTTT.

CDR3 coding DNA: TGTGCCAGCAGCCAAGGGGACAGCATATATAATTCACCCCTCCACTTT. This gives the protein CASSQGDSIYNSPLHF. The chain couples TRBV14 to TRBJ1-6; the match to TRBD1 covers 7 bases. This CDR3 has 16 amino acids. Per the germline V gene, CDR1 is SGHDN and CDR2 is FVKESK. V shed 1 base and J 4 bases; nucleotides not matched to a gene: 4.

V is TRBV2 and J is TRBJ2-2; TRBD2 matches at 11 bases. Per germline, CDR1 SNHLY and CDR2 FYNNEI. After removal of 4 bases from V and 4 bases from J, the junction contained 8 bases not matched to a gene. The CDR3 runs to 17 residues. The CDR3 nucleotides are TGTGCCAGCAGTGTGGGTAGCGGGGGGGCAGGCACCGGGGAGCTGTTTTTT. This encodes CASSVGSGGAGTGELFF.

The chain carries TRBV15 and TRBJ2-7; 9 nucleotides match TRBD1. Germline V lookup: CDR1 LNHNV, CDR2 YYDKDF (reference sequence). Unmatched junction bases numbered 12, after V lost 1 base and J lost 8 bases. This CDR3 comprises 16 residues. Here the CDR3 reads CATSRGGGQGDRKQYF. As DNA, the CDR3 is TGTGCCACCAGCAGAGGGGGGGGACAGGGTGATAGGAAGCAGTACTTC.

The chain employs TRBV5-1 and TRBJ2-3, with D unresolved. The CDR3 has 14 residues. CDR1 is SGHRS, CDR2 YFSETQ, per germline. V was clipped by 0 bases and J by 1 base, with 6 bases between them. CDR3 in amino acids: CASSLAEGTDTQYF. In nucleotides, the CDR3 is TGCGCCAGCAGCTTGGCCGAGGGCACAGATACGCAGTATTTT.

The gene calls are TRBV6-5 and TRBJ1-1; D gene uncertain. Germline-derived CDR1 and CDR2 are MNHEY and SVGAGI. V was trimmed by 3 bases and J by 1 base, leaving 9 bases between them. This CDR3 has 14 amino acids. The CDR3 loop reads CASSYGRENTEAFF. DNA of the CDR3: TGTGCCAGCAGTTATGGGCGTGAGAACACTGAAGCTTTCTTT.

The chain combines TRBV29-1 with TRBJ2-1; 11 bases line up with TRBD2. V gave up 8 bases and J gave up 4 bases; unmatched junction bases: 7. The CDR3 covers 14 residues. Germline loops: CDR1 SQVTM, CDR2 ANQGSEA. CDR3 sequence (DNA): TGCAGCCCAAGACTAGCGGGGTCTTACAATGAGCAGTTCTTC. This gives the protein CSPRLAGSYNEQFF.

This chain uses TRBV29-1 with TRBJ1-1; no reliable D call. Trimming stripped 5 bases from V and 4 bases from J, with 14 bases between. The CDR3 totals 13 residues. Germline CDR1 and CDR2: SQVTM and ANQGSEA. Here the CDR3 DNA reads TGCAGCGTTACAGTCAATACGGGCACTGAAGCTTTCTTT. It encodes CSVTVNTGTEAFF. The variable domain in full, with the rest retrieved from reference TRBV29-1 and TRBJ1-1, is SAVISQKPSRDICQRGTSLTIQCQVDSQVTMMFWYRQQPGQSLTLIATANQGSEATYESGFVIDKFPISRPNLTFSTLTVSNMSPEDSSIYLCSVTVNTGTEAFFGQGTRLTVV.

The chain is built from TRBV4-3 and TRBJ2-2; no clear D gene. V lost 1 base and J lost 2, with 8 bases in between. Germline V gives CDR1 LGHNA, CDR2 YSLEER. The CDR3 totals 15 residues. The CDR3 sequence: CASSQGQINTGELFF. The CDR3 region has the DNA TGCGCCAGCAGCCAAGGGCAAATCAACACCGGGGAGCTGTTTTTT.

The chain links TRBV6-1 to TRBJ2-6; D call uncertain. Germline assignment: CDR1 MNHNS and CDR2 SASEGT. Trimming removed 6 bases from V and 4 bases from J, with 10 bases in between. The CDR3 is made up of 14 amino acids. Here the CDR3 reads CASSAISGANVLTF. The DNA for the CDR3 is TGTGCCAGCAGCGCCATATCCGGGGCCAACGTCCTGACTTTC.

Within the sample, this clone is medium-sized (0.01 to 0.1%). The J gene is TRBJ1-5, the V gene TRBV30; TRBD1 matches 7 bases. The germline CDR1 and CDR2 sequences are GTSNPN and SVGIG (reference sequence). The CDR3 consists of 14 residues. The trim removed 0 bases at V and 4 bases at J, leaving 3 bases unmatched. For the CDR3, the DNA is TGTGCCTGGAGTGTAGGGACAGTAAATCAGCCCCAGCATTTT. Translation gives CAWSVGTVNQPQHF.

CDR3 amino acids: CASSPGRRGPYNEQFF. CDR3 bases: TGTGCCAGCAGCCCCGGGAGGCGGGGGCCCTACAATGAGCAGTTCTTC. J is TRBJ2-1 and V is TRBV28; possible D gene TRBD2, 7 bases. The V and J ends lost 6 bases and 2 bases respectively, with 17 bases between them. The CDR3 extends over 16 amino acids. Germline CDR1 reads MDHEN; CDR2 reads SYDVKM.